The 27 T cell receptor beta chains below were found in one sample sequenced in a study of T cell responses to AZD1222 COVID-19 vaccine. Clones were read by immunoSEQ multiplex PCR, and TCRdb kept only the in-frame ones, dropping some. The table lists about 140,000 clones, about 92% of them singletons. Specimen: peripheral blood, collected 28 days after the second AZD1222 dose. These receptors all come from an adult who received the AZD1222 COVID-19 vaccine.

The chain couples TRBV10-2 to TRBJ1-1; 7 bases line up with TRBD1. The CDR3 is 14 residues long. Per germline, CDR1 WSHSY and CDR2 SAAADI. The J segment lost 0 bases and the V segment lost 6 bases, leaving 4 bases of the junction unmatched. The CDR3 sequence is CASSLGGMNTEAFF. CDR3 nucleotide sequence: TGCGCCAGCAGCCTAGGGGGCATGAACACTGAAGCTTTCTTT.

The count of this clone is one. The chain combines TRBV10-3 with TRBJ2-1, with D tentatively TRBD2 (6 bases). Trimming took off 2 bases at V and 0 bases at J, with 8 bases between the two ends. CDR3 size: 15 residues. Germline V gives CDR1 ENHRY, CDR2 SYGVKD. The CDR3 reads CAISEGTFSYNEQFF. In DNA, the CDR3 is TGTGCCATCAGTGAGGGGACTTTCTCCTACAATGAGCAGTTCTTC.

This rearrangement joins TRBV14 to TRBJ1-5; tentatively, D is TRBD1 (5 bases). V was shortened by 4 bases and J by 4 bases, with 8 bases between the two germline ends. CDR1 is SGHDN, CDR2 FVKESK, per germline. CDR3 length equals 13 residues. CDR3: CASSLGQNQPQHF. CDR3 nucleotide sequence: TGTGCCAGCAGCCTAGGACAAAATCAGCCCCAGCATTTT. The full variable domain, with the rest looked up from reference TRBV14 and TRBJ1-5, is EAGVTQFPSHSVIEKGQTVTLRCDPISGHDNLYWYRRVMGKEIKFLLHFVKESKQDESGMPNNRFLAERTGGTYSTLKVQPAELEDSGVYFCASSLGQNQPQHFGDGTRLSIL.

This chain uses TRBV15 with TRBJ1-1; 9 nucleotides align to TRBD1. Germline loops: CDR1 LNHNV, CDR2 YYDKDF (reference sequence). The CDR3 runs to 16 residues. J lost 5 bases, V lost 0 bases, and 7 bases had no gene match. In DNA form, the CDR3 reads TGTGCCACCAGCAGAGATTACACAGGGGGCGTAACTGAAGCTTTCTTT. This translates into CATSRDYTGGVTEAFF.

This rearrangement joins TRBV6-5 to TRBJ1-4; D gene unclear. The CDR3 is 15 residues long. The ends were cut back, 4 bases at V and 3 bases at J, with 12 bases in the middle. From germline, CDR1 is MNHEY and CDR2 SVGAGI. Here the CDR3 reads CASSLTLSANEKLFF. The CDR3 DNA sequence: TGTGCCAGCAGTTTAACATTGTCGGCTAATGAAAAACTGTTTTTT.

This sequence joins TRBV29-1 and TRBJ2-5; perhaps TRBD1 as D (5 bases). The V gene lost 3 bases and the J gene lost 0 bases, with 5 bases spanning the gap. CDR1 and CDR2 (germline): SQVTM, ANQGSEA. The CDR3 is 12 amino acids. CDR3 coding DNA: TGCAGCGTTGACAGGGACCAAGAGACCCAGTACTTC. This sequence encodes CSVDRDQETQYF.

The CDR3 nucleotides read TGTGCCAGCAGTTTCGGGGTCCACGGGGAGCTGTTTTTT. This sequence encodes CASSFGVHGELFF. This sequence joins TRBV28 and TRBJ2-2; D possibly corresponds to TRBD2 (5 bases). The ends were cut back, 3 bases at V and 7 bases at J, with 9 bases in the middle. CDR3 length: 13 amino acids. Germline loops: CDR1 MDHEN, CDR2 SYDVKM. Filled out from reference TRBV28 and TRBJ2-2, the complete variable domain reads DVKVTQSSRYLVKRTGEKVFLECVQDMDHENMFWYRQDPGLGLRLIYFSYDVKMKEKGDIPEGYSVSREKKERFSLILESASTNQTSMYLCASSFGVHGELFFGEGSRLTVL.

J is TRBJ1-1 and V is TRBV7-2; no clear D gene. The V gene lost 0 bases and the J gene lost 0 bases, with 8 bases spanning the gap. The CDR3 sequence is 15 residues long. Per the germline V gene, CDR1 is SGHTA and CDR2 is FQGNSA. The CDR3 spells CASSLALGVNTEAFF. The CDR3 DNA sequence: TGTGCCAGCAGCTTAGCGCTCGGGGTGAACACTGAAGCTTTCTTT.

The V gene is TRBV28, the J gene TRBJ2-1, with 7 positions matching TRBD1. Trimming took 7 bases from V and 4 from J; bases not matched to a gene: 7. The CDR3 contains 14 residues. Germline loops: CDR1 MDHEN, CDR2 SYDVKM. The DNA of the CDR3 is TGTGCCAGCAACAGAGGGGGCGGTTACAATGAGCAGTTCTTC. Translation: CASNRGGGYNEQFF.

CDR3 in DNA: TGTGCCAGCAGGTTCGGGACAGATGGCTATGGCTACACCTTC. Encoded protein: CASRFGTDGYGYTF. This rearrangement joins TRBV6-5 to TRBJ1-2; TRBD1 aligns across 7 bases. The J segment lost 4 bases and the V segment lost 6 bases, leaving 8 bases of the junction unmatched. This CDR3 has 14 amino acids. Germline V gene sequence: CDR1 MNHEY, CDR2 SVGAGI.

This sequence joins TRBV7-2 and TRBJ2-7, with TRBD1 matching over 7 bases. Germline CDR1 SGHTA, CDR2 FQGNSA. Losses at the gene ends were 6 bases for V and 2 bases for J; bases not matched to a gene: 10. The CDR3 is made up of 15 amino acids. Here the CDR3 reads CASSTTGLYPYEQYF. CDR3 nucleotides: TGTGCCAGCAGTACGACAGGGTTGTACCCCTACGAGCAGTACTTC.

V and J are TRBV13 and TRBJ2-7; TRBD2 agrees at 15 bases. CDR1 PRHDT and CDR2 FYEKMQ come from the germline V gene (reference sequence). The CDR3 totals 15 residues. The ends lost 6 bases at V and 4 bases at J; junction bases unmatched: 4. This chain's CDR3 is CASSSGLAGGYEQYF. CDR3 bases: TGTGCCAGCAGTTCGGGACTAGCGGGAGGTTACGAGCAGTACTTC.

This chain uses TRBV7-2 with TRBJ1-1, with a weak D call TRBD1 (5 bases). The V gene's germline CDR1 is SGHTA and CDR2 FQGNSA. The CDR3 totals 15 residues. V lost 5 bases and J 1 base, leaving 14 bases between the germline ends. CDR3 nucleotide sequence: TGTGCCAGCAGCCCACGGACACTTGCGAACACTGAAGCTTTCTTT. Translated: CASSPRTLANTEAFF.

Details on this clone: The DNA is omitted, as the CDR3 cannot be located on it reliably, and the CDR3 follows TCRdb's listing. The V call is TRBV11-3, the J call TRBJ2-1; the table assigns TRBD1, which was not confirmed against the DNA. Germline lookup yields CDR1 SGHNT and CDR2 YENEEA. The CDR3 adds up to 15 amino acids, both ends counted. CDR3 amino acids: CASSFGPGGIDEQFF.

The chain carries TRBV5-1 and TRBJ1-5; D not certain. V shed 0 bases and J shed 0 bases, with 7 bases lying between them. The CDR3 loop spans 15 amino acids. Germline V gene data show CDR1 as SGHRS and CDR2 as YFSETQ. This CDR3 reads CASSLAGNSNQPQHF. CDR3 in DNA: TGCGCCAGCAGCTTGGCGGGGAATAGCAATCAGCCCCAGCATTTT.

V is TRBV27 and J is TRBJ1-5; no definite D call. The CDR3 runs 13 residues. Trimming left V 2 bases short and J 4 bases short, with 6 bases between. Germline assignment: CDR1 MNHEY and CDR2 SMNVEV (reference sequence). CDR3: CASSLNRNQPQHF. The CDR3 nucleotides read TGTGCCAGCAGTTTAAACAGAAATCAGCCCCAGCATTTT.

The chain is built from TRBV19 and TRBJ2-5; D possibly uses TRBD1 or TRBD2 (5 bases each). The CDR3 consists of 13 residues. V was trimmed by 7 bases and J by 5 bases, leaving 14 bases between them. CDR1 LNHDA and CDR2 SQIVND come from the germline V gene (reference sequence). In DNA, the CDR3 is TGTGCCAGTAACCCGGGGCGAGGGGAGACCCAGTACTTC. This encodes CASNPGRGETQYF.

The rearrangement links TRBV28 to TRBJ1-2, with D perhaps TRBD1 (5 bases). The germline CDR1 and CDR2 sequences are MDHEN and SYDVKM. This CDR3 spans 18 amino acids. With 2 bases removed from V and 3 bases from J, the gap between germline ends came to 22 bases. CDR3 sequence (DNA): TGTGCCAGCAGTTTAGGGTGGGGCCCCACCAAAATTGACTATGGCTACACCTTC. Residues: CASSLGWGPTKIDYGYTF.

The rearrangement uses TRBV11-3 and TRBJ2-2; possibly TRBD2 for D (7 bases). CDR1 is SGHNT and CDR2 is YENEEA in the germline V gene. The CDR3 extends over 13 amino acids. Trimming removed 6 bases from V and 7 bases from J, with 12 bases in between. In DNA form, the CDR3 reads TGTGCCAGCAGGTACAGGGAGGGCGGGGAGCTGTTTTTT. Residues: CASRYREGGELFF.

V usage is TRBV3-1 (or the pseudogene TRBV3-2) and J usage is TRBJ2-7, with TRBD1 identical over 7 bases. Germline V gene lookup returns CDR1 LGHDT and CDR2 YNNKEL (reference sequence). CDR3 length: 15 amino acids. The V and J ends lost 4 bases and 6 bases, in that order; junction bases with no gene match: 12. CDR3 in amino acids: CASSRKGQRKPEQYF. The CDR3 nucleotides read TGTGCCAGCAGCCGGAAGGGACAGCGTAAACCCGAGCAGTACTTC.

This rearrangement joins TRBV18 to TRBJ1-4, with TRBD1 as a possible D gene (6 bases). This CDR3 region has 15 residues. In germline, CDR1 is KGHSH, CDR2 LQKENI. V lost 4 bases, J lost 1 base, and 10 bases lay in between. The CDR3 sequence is CASSQNRETNEKLFF. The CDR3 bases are TGTGCCAGCTCACAAAACAGGGAAACTAATGAAAAACTGTTTTTT. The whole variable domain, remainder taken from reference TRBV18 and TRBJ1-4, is NAGVMQNPRHLVRRRGQEARLRCSPMKGHSHVYWYRQLPEEGLKFMVYLQKENIIDESGMPKERFSAEFPKEGPSILRIQQVVRGDSAAYFCASSQNRETNEKLFFGSGTQLSVL.

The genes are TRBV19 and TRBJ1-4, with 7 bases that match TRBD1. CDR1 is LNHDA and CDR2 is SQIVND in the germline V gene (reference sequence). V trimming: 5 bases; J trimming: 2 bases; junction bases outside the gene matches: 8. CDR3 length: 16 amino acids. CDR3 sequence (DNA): TGTGCCAGTAGTCTCGACAGGGAGGGGACTAATGAAAAACTGTTTTTT. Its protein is CASSLDREGTNEKLFF.

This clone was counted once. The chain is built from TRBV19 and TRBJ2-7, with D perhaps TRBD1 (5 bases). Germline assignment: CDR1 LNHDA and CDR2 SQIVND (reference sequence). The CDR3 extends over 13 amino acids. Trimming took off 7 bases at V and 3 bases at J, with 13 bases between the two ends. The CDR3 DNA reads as TGTGCCAGTAAATCCCAGGGTCACTACGAGCAGTACTTC. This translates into CASKSQGHYEQYF. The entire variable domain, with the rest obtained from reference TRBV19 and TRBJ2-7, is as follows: DGGITQSPKYLFRKEGQNVTLSCEQNLNHDAMYWYRQDPGQGLRLIYYSQIVNDFQKGDIAEGYSVSREKKESFPLTVTSAQKNPTAFYLCASKSQGHYEQYFGPGTRLTVT.

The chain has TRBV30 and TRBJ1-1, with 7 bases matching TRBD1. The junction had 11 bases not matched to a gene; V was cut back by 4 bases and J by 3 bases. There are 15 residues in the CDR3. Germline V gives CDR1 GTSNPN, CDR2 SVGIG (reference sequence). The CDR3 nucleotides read TGTGCCTGGAACGACGACAGGGTTTCGTACACTGAAGCTTTCTTT. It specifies CAWNDDRVSYTEAFF.

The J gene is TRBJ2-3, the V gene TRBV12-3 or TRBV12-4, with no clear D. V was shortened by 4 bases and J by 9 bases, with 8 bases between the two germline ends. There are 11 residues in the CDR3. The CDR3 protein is CASSSDLTQYF. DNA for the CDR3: TGTGCCAGCAGTTCAGACCTAACGCAGTATTTT.

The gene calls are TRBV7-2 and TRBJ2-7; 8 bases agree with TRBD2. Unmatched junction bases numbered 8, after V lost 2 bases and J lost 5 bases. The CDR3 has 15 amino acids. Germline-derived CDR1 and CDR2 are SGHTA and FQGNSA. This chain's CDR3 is CASSLQAGGWDEQYF. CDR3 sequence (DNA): TGTGCCAGCAGCTTACAGGCGGGAGGCTGGGACGAGCAGTACTTC.

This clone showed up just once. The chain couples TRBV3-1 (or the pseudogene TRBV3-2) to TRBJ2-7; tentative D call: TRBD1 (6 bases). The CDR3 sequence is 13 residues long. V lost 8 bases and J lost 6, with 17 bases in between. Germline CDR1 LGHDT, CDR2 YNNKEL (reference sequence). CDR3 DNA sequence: TGTGCCAGCGGCGCCATACAGGGTTCCGAGCAGTACTTC. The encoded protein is CASGAIQGSEQYF.